This TCR beta chain was profiled in a study of CD8 T cells in Susac syndrome. Reverse transcription used roughly 0.45 to 1 ug RNA and random hexamers. TCRdb analysed the immunoSEQ multiplex PCR reads with MiXCR anew, one entry per CDR3 protein. The profile covers 250,000 to 350,000 distinct CDR3 sequences, with about 90% appearing a single time and less than 0.08% taken by the ten largest. Germline V gives CDR1 MNHNY, CDR2 SVGAGI (reference sequence). The CDR3 extends over 14 amino acids. The J segment lost 5 bases and the V segment lost 6 bases, leaving 8 bases of the junction unmatched. The sequence was obtained from a human donor with multiple sclerosis. The chain links TRBV6-6 to TRBJ2-5; TRBD2 matches 8 bases. Specimen: CD4+ T cells from PBMCs. The DNA for the CDR3 is TGTGCCAGCAGCCCCGGGACTAGGCAGGAGACCCAGTACTTC. Amino acid sequence: CASSPGTRQETQYF.